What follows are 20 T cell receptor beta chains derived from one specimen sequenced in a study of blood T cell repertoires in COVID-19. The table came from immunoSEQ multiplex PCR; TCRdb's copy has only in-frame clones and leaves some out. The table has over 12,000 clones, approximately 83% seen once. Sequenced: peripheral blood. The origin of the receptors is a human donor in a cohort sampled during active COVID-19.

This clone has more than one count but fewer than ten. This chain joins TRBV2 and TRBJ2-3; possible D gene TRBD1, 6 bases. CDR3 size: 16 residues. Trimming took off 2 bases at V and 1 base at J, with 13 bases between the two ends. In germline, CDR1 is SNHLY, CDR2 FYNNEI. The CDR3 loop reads CASSEYSGVGTDTQYF. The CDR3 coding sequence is TGTGCCAGCAGTGAATATTCAGGGGTAGGCACAGATACGCAGTATTTT.

The CDR3 sequence: CSASGGQGAQETQYF. DNA of the CDR3: TGCAGTGCTAGTGGGGGACAGGGGGCTCAAGAGACCCAGTACTTC. This chain joins TRBV20-1 and TRBJ2-5; TRBD1 matches 12 bases. With V trimmed by 3 bases and J by 2 bases, 4 bases remained unmatched. Per the germline V gene, CDR1 is DFQATT and CDR2 is SNEGSKA (reference sequence). There are 15 residues in the CDR3.

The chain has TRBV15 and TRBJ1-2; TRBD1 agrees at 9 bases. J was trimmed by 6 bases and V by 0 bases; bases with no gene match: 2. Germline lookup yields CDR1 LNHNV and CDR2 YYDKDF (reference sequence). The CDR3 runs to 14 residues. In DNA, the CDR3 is TGTGCCACCAGCAGAGATGACAGGGGGAATGGCTACACCTTC. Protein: CATSRDDRGNGYTF.

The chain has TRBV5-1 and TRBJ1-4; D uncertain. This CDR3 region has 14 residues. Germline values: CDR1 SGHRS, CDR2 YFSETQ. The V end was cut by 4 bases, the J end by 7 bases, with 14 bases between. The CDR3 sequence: CASSDSFGSEKLFF. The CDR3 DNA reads TGCGCCAGCAGCGATAGTTTTGGTAGTGAAAAACTGTTTTTT.

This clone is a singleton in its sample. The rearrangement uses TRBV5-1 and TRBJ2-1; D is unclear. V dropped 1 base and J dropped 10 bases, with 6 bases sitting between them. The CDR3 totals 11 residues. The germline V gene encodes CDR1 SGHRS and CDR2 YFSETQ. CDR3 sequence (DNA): TGCGCCAGCAGCTTGAGCAGGGAGCAGTTCTTC. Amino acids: CASSLSREQFF.

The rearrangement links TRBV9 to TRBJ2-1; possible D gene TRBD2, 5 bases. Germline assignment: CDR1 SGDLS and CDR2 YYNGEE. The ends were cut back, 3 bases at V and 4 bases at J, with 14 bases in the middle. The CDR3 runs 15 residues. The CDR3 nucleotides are TGTGCCAGCAGCGCCGACGGAGGAGGATACAATGAGCAGTTCTTC. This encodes CASSADGGGYNEQFF.

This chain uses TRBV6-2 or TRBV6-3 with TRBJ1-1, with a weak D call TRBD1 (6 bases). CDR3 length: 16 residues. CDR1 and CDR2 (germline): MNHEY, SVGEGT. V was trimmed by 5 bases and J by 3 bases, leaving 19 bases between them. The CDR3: CASSAPSGGADTEAFF. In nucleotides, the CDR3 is TGTGCCAGCAGTGCCCCGAGCGGGGGGGCGGACACTGAAGCTTTCTTT.

CDR3 sequence (DNA): TGCAGCGTTCGATTTGGTCCGGGACAGGGGAGAGGGGAAAAACTGTTTTTT. Its translation: CSVRFGPGQGRGEKLFF. The chain joins TRBV29-1 to TRBJ1-4; 10 nucleotides align to TRBD1. The CDR3 sequence is 17 residues long. V shed 5 bases and J 8 bases; nucleotides not matched to a gene: 17. Germline V gene lookup returns CDR1 SQVTM and CDR2 ANQGSEA.

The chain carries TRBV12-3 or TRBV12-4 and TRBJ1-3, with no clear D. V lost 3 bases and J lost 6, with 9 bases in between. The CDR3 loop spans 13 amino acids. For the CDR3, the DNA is TGTGCCAGCAGTTTGGTCGGTGAAAACACCATATATTTT. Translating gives CASSLVGENTIYF.

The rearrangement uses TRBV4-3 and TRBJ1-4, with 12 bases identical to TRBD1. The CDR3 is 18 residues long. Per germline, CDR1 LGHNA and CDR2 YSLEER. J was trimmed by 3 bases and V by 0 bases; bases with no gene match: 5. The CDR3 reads CASSQEWDRGRPNEKLFF. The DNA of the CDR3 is TGCGCCAGCAGCCAAGAATGGGACAGGGGGCGGCCTAATGAAAAACTGTTTTTT.

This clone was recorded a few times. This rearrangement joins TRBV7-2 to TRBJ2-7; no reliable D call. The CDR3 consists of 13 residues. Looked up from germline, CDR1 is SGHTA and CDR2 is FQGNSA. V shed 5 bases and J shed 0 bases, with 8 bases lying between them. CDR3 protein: CASSPHRSYEQYF. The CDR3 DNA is TGTGCCAGCAGCCCACACCGCTCCTACGAGCAGTACTTC.

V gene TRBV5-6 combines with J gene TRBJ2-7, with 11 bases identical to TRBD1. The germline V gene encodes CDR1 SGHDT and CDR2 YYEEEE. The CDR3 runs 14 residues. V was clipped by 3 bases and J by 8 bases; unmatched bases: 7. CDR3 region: CASSSPGQGDQQYF. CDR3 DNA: TGTGCCAGCAGCTCGCCGGGACAGGGGGACCAGCAGTACTTC.

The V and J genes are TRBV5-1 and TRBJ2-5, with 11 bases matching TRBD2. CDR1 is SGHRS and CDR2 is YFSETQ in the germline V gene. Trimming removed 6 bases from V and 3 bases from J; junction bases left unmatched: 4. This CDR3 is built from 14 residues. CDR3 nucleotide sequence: TGCGCCAGCACCCGGGGACTAGCGGAAGAGACCCAGTACTTC. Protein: CASTRGLAEETQYF.

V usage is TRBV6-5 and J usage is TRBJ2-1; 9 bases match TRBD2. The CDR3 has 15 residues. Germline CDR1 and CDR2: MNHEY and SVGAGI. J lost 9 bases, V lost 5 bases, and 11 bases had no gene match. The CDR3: CASSPFGSGGSEQFF. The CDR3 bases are TGTGCCAGCAGTCCTTTTGGTAGCGGGGGAAGTGAGCAGTTCTTC.

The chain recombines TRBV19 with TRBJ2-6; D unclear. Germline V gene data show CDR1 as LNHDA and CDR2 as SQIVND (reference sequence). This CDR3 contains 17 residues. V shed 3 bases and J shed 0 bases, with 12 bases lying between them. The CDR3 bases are TGTGCCAGTAGTATGGGCCCCAGTGGCTCTGGGGCCAACGTCCTGACTTTC. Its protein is CASSMGPSGSGANVLTF.

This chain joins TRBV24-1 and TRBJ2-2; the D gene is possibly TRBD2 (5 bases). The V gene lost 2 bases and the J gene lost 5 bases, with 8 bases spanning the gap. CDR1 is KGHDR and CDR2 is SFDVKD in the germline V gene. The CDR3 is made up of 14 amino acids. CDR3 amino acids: CATSDSQRTGELFF. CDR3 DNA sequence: TGTGCCACCAGTGATTCGCAGCGGACCGGGGAGCTGTTTTTT.

This CDR3 reads CASSWSDSYNEQFF. For the CDR3, the DNA is TGCGCCAGCAGCTGGTCCGACAGTTACAATGAGCAGTTCTTC. The chain carries TRBV5-1 and TRBJ2-1; D may be TRBD1 (5 bases). V lost 3 bases to trimming and J lost 4 bases, with 11 bases between them. CDR1 SGHRS and CDR2 YFSETQ come from the germline V gene. CDR3 length equals 14 residues.

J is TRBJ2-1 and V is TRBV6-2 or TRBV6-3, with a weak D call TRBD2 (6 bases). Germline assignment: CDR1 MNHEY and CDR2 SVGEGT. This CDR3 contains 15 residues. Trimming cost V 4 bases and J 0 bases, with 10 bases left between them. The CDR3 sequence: CASSWRGPSYNEQFF. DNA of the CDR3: TGTGCCAGCAGTTGGCGGGGTCCCTCCTACAATGAGCAGTTCTTC.

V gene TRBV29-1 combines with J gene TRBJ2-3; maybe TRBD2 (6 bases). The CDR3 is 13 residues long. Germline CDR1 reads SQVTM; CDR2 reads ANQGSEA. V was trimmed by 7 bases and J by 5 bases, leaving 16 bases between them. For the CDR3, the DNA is TGCAGCGCCCCGGGGGTAGATCAAGATACGCAGTATTTT. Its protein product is CSAPGVDQDTQYF.

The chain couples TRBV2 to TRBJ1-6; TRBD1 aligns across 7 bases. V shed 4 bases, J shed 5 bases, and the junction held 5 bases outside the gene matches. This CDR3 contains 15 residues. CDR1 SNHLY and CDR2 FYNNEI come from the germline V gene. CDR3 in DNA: TGTGCCAGCAGTGGCCGAGGGACAGATAATTCACCCCTCCACTTT. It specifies CASSGRGTDNSPLHF.